This T cell receptor (beta chain) derives from a study of T-cell memory formation after mild COVID-19. Study results and limitations: There was a balanced CD4/CD8 profile in clones contracting day 15 to 85, and later expanders leaned CD4+. Largely, contracting CD4+ clones fell within CM and EM, and contracting CD8+ clones within EMRA. Among clones peaking at day 37 in the second wave, SARS-CoV-2 specificity remained unconfirmed.

5'RACE with constant-segment primers yielded barcoded, UMI-tagged TCR alpha and TCR beta cDNA libraries. TCRdb fed the 5' RACE reads into MiXCR, producing one record per CDR3 protein. The table lists 350,000 to 500,000 distinct CDR3 sequences, about a sixth of them singletons. This clonotype has just a few counts. What it binds is not known. V trimming: 8 bases; J trimming: 8 bases; junction bases outside the gene matches: 10. CDR3 size: 14 residues. Germline values: CDR1 MDHEN, CDR2 SYDVKM. The V gene is TRBV28, the J gene TRBJ2-1; TRBD2 matches at 9 bases. The sample was PBMCs or a T cell subset sorted from them (not recorded which). This receptor was identified in a man between 18 and 35 years old who had mild COVID-19 (a few samples of this study predate the infection). Cell type and time point are not known. The CDR3 here is CASESGGNLDEQFF. The DNA of the CDR3 is TGTGCCAGCGAAAGCGGGGGGAACTTGGATGAGCAGTTCTTC.